This T cell receptor (beta chain) was profiled in a study of OX40 agonist ivuxolimab in advanced cancers. Study-level results: In general, CD8+ T cells held more expanded clones than CD4+ did, on average. Clones of CD4+ and CD8+ blood T cells grew by week 6 at doses of 0.1 to 3.0 mg/kg.

The CDR3 sequence is 13 residues long. V gave up 6 bases and J gave up 4 bases; unmatched junction bases: 1. The germline V gene has CDR1 SNHLY and CDR2 FYNNEI. TCRdb's table, derived via immunoSEQ multiplex PCR, lists solely in-frame clones and lacks some. The sample includes some 42,000 clones, 80% to 90% of them seen just once. With regard to this clone: What it recognizes is unknown.

Baseline was the first blood sampling point, followed by cycle 4 day 1 and cycle 7 day 1. The origin of this receptor is an adult with an advanced solid tumor such as melanoma, head and neck, liver or kidney cancer. Sequencing was performed on CD4+ or CD8+ T cells sorted from blood, taken in a trial of the OX40 agonist ivuxolimab. This chain links TRBV2 with TRBJ1-5, with 9 bases fitting TRBD1. CDR3 DNA: TGTGCCAGCAGAGGGACAGGGAATCAGCCCCAGCATTTT. Its translation: CASRGTGNQPQHF.